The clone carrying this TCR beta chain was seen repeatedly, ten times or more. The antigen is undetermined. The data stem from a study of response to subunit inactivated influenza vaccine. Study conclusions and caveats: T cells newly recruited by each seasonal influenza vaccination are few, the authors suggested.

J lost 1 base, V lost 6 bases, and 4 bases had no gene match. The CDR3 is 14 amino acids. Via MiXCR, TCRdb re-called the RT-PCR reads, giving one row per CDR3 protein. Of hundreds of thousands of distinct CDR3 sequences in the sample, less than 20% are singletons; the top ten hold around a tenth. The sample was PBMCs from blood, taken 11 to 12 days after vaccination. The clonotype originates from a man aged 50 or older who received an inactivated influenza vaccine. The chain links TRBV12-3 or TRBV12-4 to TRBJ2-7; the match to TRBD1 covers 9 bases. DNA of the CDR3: TGTGCCAGCAGGACAGGGGGGGTATCCTACGAGCAGTACTTC. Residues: CASRTGGVSYEQYF.